The following is a T cell receptor (beta chain) sequence with its context. This clonotype was recorded many times. This clone's antigen is unknown. There are no base qualities to consult, and no much larger clone falls within one base. The data are from a study of T cells in Graves' hyperthyroidism and ophthalmopathy (dated by TCRdb to between 2019 and 2020). Some background on the complete study: Peripheral blood samples were taken at initial diagnosis, before any treatment was given. To identify distinguishing TCR V-J signatures, a discovery cohort of 100 or so patients was used, comprising some 43 with Graves' ophthalmopathy and around 60 with stable Graves' hyperthyroidism. Whether ophthalmopathy could be predicted prospectively was tested in an independent validation cohort made up of 18 to 20 hyperthyroidism patients plus 17 patients who later progressed to ophthalmopathy. For training and testing, the 100 or so patients in the discovery cohort were randomly divided in a 7:3 ratio. Thyroid tissue and blood T-cell repertoires from several Graves' hyperthyroidism patients were also compared in the study. Following sampling, methimazole starting at 30 mg daily was given to hyperthyroidism patients, and high-dose intravenous methylprednisolone was given to ophthalmopathy patients. The paper describes TCR Vbeta CDR3 sequencing of 140 or so peripheral blood samples, made up of 43 ophthalmopathy patients, 70 to 75 hyperthyroidism patients and 17 progressor patients.

Germline trimming amounts to 3 bases on V and 1 base on J, with 8 as the count of junction bases outside the gene matches. Based on the germline V gene, the CDR1 and CDR2 sequences are KGHSH and LQKENI. The CDR3, cysteine through phenylalanine, is 16 amino acids long. CDR3 DNA is the only sequence kept; it has 48 bases, read in frame from the first base. Ophthalmopathy patients had moderately to severely active disease, with a Clinical Activity Score of 3 or more, a NOSPECS grade of 4 or more, and a disease duration of less than 3 months. Patients with uncontrolled infections, other autoimmune diseases, pregnancy or lactation were excluded. Diagnoses were established on the basis of clinical symptoms, serum thyroxine and TRAb, thyroid ultrasound, and orbital computed tomography. Ficoll-Paque density gradient centrifugation was used to isolate PBMCs from around 9.1 ml of fresh peripheral blood. Total RNA was extracted with Trizol reagent, and quality was checked on an Agilent 2100 Bioanalyzer.

TCR beta CDR3 regions were amplified from RNA transcripts. For the first round of RT-PCR on the TCR CDR3, the HTBI primer set was used together with the Qiagen OneStep RT-PCR kit. A second multiplex PCR round built the libraries, followed by size selection and purification. Libraries were sequenced paired-end with 100 bp reads on an Illumina HiSeq2000. The authors processed their data as follows. SOAPnuke was used to process the raw data, removing reads that contained adapters or uncalled bases, had a mean Phred below 15, or lacked an exact match to the constant primer or identifier. COPE v1.2.5 was used to merge high-quality paired reads, and clonotypes were defined as unique nucleotide sequences. MiTCR v1.1 was used to align clonotypes to the IMGT TRBV, TRBD and TRBJ reference segments. Analysis was restricted to V-J combinations with a frequency above 0.0001, which covered over 98% of repertoires. A TCS score was defined as the ratio of F50 (clonal expansion) to E x V (chaos), with BLOSUM62-based TCRdist applied between CDR3 peptides within each V-J. Welch's t-statistics and random forest reduced around 550 V-J features to roughly 13, which were used in a naive Bayes classifier (R e1071). Starting from the raw public reads, TCRdb applied fastp trimming at Q25, assembled clones with MiXCR and retained in-frame beta chains. Each CDR3 protein gets just one entry, which takes the most common genes and DNA from the rows behind it. V and J calls and clone size were set by TCRdb, not the authors. The sample data list about 600,000 distinct CDR3 sequences, and roughly 15% of these were observed just once. Jointly, the top ten make up around 12% of the sample.

Beyond this particular receptor, the publication reports: In validation, the model predicted progression to ophthalmopathy a median of about 6.8 months before onset, with about 71% sensitivity and about 72% specificity. Most expanded thyroid clonotypes (frequency above 0.001) were also found in blood, which suggests that blood repertoires may mirror thyroid immune responses. A model built on a 13 V-J signature distinguished ophthalmopathy from stable hyperthyroidism, reaching around 88% sensitivity and about 81% specificity in cross-validation and 80%/75% in testing. No statistical method was used to set the sample size in advance, and investigators knew the group allocation.

Input material: blood. The clonotype originates from a woman aged 45-59 years with Graves' ophthalmopathy. The rearrangement joined TRBV18 to TRBJ2-5, with TRBD1 matching 7 junction bases. The nucleotide sequence reads TGTGCCAGCTCACCCCCCGGGACAGTGTCCCAAGAGACCCAGTACTTC. It translates as CASSPPGTVSQETQYF.